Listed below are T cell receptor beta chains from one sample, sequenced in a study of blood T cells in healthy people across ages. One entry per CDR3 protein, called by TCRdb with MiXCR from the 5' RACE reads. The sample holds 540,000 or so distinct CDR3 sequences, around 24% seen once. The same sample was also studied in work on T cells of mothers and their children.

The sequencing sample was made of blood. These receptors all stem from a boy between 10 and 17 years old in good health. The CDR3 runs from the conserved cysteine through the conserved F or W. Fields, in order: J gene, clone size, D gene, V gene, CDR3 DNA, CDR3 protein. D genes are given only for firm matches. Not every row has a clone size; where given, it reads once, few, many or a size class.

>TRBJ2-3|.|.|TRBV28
TGTGCCAGCATGGGAACAGGCACAGATACGCAGTATTTT
CASMGTGTDTQYF
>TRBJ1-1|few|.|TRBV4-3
TGCGCCAGCAGCCGGACCGTACGGGACGCAATCACTGAAGCTTTCTTT
CASSRTVRDAITEAFF
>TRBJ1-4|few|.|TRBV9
TGTGCCAGCAGCGTAAGGGGAACGGATGAAAAACTGTTTTTT
CASSVRGTDEKLFF
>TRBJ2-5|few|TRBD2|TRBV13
TGTGCCAGCAGCTTAAGACTAGCAGAGACCCAGTACTTC
CASSLRLAETQYF
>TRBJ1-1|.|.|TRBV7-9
TGTGCCAGCAGCTTTCCCGACGGCACAGCTTTCTTT
CASSFPDGTAFF
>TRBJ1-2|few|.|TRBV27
TGTGCCAGCAGTTTATCCGGGGGGCTGAGGGGCTACACCTTC
CASSLSGGLRGYTF
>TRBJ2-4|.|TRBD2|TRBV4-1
TGCGCCAGCAGCCTGACCGTCGGACTAGTAAACATTCAGTACTTC
CASSLTVGLVNIQYF
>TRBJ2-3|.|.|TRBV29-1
TGCAGCGTTGCAATGGATACGCAGTATTTT
CSVAMDTQYF
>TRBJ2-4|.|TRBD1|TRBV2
TGTGCCAGCAGTGTAGACAGGGGGCGGAACATTCAGTACTTC
CASSVDRGRNIQYF
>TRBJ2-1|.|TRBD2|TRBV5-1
TGCGCCAGCAGCTCGGTGCTTAGCGGGACGGAGCAGTTCTTC
CASSSVLSGTEQFF
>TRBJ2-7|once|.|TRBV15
TGTGCCACCAGCAGAGGGGACCTTAGCTCCTACGAGCAGTACTTC
CATSRGDLSSYEQYF
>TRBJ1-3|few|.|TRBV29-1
TGCAGCGTCAGAACTACAGGGACCTCTGGAAACACCATATATTTT
CSVRTTGTSGNTIYF
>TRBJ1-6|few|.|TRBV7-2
TGTGCCAGCAGCTTCAAGGCAGGGAATAATTCACCCCTCCACTTT
CASSFKAGNNSPLHF
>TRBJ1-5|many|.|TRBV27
TGTGCCAGCAGGCAGGGTCCCAATCAGCCCCAGCATTTT
CASRQGPNQPQHF
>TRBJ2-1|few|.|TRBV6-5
TGTGCCACCCCGACTCCGTACAATGAGCAGTTCTTC
CATPTPYNEQFF
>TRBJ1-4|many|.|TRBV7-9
TGTGCCAGCAGCGGGGGTGGACCATTTGGCAGGGAAAAACTGTTTTTT
CASSGGGPFGREKLFF
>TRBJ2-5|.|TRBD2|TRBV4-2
TGTGCCAGCAGCCTACGCACAGGGACTAGCGGGGGGGCTGGGGAGACCCAGTACTTC
CASSLRTGTSGGAGETQYF
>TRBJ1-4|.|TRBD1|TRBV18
TGTGCCAGCTCACCACCTGGGGACAGGGCCCTTCGGGGCGATGAAAAACTGTTTTTT
CASSPPGDRALRGDEKLFF
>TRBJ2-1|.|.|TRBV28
TGTGCCAGCAGTTTCAGGGAATCGAGCTCCTACAATGAGCAGTTCTTC
CASSFRESSSYNEQFF
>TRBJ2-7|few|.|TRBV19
TGTGCCAGTAGTATTCAGGGGAATGGGCGCGAGCAGTACTTC
CASSIQGNGREQYF
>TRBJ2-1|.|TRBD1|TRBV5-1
TGCGCCAGCAGCCAACAGGGGGCCAACAATGAGCAGTTCTTC
CASSQQGANNEQFF
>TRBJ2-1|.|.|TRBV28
TGTGCCAGCAGCGAGGATGGGAATGAGCAGTTCTTC
CASSEDGNEQFF
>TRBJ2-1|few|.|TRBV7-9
TGTGCCAGCAGGCCCGGAGGGGGAGACAATGAGCAGTTCTTC
CASRPGGGDNEQFF
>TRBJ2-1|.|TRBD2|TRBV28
TGTGCCAGCAGTTCCGCAGCGGGAGGGCAGAACAATGAGCAGTTCTTC
CASSSAAGGQNNEQFF
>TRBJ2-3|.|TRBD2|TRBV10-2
TGCGCCAGCACTCTAGCGGGGCCTAGCACAGATACGCAGTATTTT
CASTLAGPSTDTQYF
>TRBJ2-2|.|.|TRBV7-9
TGTGCCAGCAGCTTACGGTCGGTCGGGGAGCTGTTTTTT
CASSLRSVGELFF
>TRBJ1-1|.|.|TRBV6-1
TGTGCCAGCAATGGGCAGGGGATTTACACTGAAGCTTTCTTT
CASNGQGIYTEAFF
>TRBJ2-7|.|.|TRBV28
TGTGCCAGCAGTCTCGGAAGAATTTACTACGAGCAGTACTTC
CASSLGRIYYEQYF
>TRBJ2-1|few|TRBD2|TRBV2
TGTGCCAGCAGGCCCGGGACTAGTAAAGGCAATGAGCAGTTCTTC
CASRPGTSKGNEQFF
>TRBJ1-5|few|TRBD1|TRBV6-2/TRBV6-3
TGTGCCAGCAGAACAGGGGGATATAGCAATCAGCCCCAGCATTTT
CASRTGGYSNQPQHF
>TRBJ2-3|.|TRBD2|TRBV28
TGTGCCAGCAGTTTACCCCTAGCGGGAGTTGCAGATACGCAGTATTTT
CASSLPLAGVADTQYF